These 2 T cell receptor beta chains were all obtained from the same sample, sequenced in a study of shared clonotypes between healthy human individuals. Libraries were prepared by immunoSEQ multiplex PCR; TCRdb keeps only in-frame clonotypes and omits some of them. There are 1,500,000 or so clones in the sample; about 96% occur only once, and over 1% lies in the top ten. Sequencing used naive CD4+ T cells sorted from blood. Subset: CD45RA+ positively selected. The receptors shown here come from a man aged 30 to 39 in good health.

The chain uses TRBV20-1 and TRBJ2-7; TRBD2 is a possible D gene (6 bases). This CDR3 spans 11 amino acids. Germline CDR1 and CDR2: DFQATT and SNEGSKA (reference sequence). CDR3 residues: CGGTEAYEQYF. CDR3 sequence (DNA): TGCGGAGGGACGGAAGCCTACGAGCAGTACTTC.

The chain uses TRBV18 and TRBJ1-3; 8 bases map to TRBD1. This CDR3 spans 19 amino acids. Unmatched junction bases numbered 13, after V lost 3 bases and J lost 0 bases. Germline lookup yields CDR1 KGHSH and CDR2 LQKENI. The chain's CDR3 is CASSPTGERHDYSGNTIYF. CDR3 sequence (DNA): TGTGCCAGCTCACCGACAGGGGAGCGTCATGATTACTCTGGAAACACCATATATTTT.